This T cell receptor beta chain was identified in a study of cytomegalovirus exposure and HLA in healthy donors. The study, taken as a whole, reports: Roughly uniform sequencing depth across donors was assumed, possibly incorrectly. By HLA locus, TCR association rates varied in a later analysis, with DRB1 showing the most and HLA-C the fewest. The majority of CMV-associated TCR beta chains were reported as apparently HLA-restricted in a later analysis.

The trim removed 4 bases at V and 4 bases at J, leaving 2 bases unmatched. CDR3 length equals 15 residues. Germline CDR1 SGHVS, CDR2 FNYEAQ. On this clone itself: Its antigen is still unknown.

PCR amplification relied on 60 Vbeta primers (plus 13 Jbeta primers). The data were produced by immunoSEQ multiplex PCR, yet TCRdb's version contains in-frame clones alone and is incomplete. The sample contains about 41,000 clones, roughly 80% of which appear only once. Material: PBMCs. V is TRBV7-6 and J is TRBJ2-3, with 13 bases identical to TRBD2. The sequence derives from a man aged 45-65 years in good health and CMV-seronegative. This CDR3 is CASSWTSGGADTQYF. The DNA for the CDR3 is TGTGCCAGCAGCTGGACTAGCGGGGGTGCAGATACGCAGTATTTT. The full variable domain, its missing parts supplied by reference TRBV7-6 and TRBJ2-3, is GAGVSQSPRYKVTKRGQDVALRCDPISGHVSLYWYRQALGQGPEFLTYFNYEAQQDKSGLPNDRFSAERPEGSISTLTIQRTEQRDSAMYRCASSWTSGGADTQYFGPGTRLTVL.